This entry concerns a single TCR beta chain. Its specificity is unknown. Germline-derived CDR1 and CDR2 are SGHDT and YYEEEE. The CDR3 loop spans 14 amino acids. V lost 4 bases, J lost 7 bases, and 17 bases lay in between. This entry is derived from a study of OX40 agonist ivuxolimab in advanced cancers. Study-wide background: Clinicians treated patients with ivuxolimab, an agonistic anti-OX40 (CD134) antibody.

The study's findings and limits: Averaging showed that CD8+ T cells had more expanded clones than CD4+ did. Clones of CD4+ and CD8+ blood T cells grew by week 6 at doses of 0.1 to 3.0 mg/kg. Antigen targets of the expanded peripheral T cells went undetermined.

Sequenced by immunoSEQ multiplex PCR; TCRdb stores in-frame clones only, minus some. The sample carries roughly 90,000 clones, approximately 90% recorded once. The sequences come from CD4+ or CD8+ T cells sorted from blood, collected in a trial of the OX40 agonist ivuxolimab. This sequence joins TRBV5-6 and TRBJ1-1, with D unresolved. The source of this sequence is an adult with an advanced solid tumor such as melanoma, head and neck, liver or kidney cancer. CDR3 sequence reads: CASSPVGFTDEAFF. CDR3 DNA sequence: TGTGCCAGCAGCCCCGTAGGTTTTACCGATGAAGCTTTCTTT.